These 28 T cell receptor beta chains were sequenced from one sample in a study of cytomegalovirus exposure and HLA in healthy donors. In the PCR, 60 Vbeta and 13 Jbeta primers were used. Sequenced by immunoSEQ multiplex PCR; TCRdb stores in-frame clones only, minus some. The profile shows fewer than 130,000 clones, about 70% of them singletons. Sequences were obtained from PBMCs. The receptors originated from a man aged 50 to 60 in good health and CMV-seropositive.

This clone appeared a few times. This chain links TRBV6-5 with TRBJ1-2; 7 bases agree with TRBD1. J lost 13 bases, V lost 6 bases, and 14 bases had no gene match. This CDR3 spans 13 amino acids. CDR1 and CDR2 from the germline V gene are MNHEY and SVGAGI. CDR3 region: CASSPSGQSGPTF. The CDR3, as DNA: TGTGCCAGCAGCCCTTCGGGACAGAGTGGGCCCACCTTC.

The chain links TRBV19 to TRBJ1-5; D possibly corresponds to TRBD1 (5 bases). Trimming pared 5 bases from V and 4 bases from J, leaving 15 bases between. Germline lookup yields CDR1 LNHDA and CDR2 SQIVND (reference sequence). The CDR3 spans 15 residues. CDR3 sequence reads: CASSLSFRGNQPQHF. The CDR3, as DNA: TGTGCCAGTAGTCTATCTTTTCGGGGGAATCAGCCCCAGCATTTT.

The CDR3 sequence: CASSFLPGQGQNYGYTF. The CDR3 DNA follows: TGTGCCAGCAGCTTCCTCCCCGGACAGGGGCAAAACTATGGCTACACCTTC. This chain joins TRBV11-1 and TRBJ1-2; 9 nucleotides align to TRBD1. The V gene end was trimmed by 3 bases and the J gene end by 2 bases; junction bases not matched to a gene: 10. The CDR3 has 17 amino acids. Germline V gene lookup returns CDR1 SGHAT and CDR2 FQDESV (reference sequence).

Regarding this clone: One junction end disagrees with the germline gene, perhaps due to a read error. This chain connects TRBV9 to TRBJ2-7; no firm D call. CDR1 is SGDLS, CDR2 YYNGEE, per germline. This CDR3 is built from 14 residues. This CDR3 is CACSVGVGGLEQYF. The CDR3 DNA is TGTGCCTGCAGCGTAGGCGTCGGCGGCCTCGAGCAGTACTTC.

This clone occurred once. The chain uses TRBV14 and TRBJ1-1, with D unclear. The germline V gene encodes CDR1 SGHDN and CDR2 FVKESK. V lost 7 bases, J lost 1 base, and 10 bases lay in between. The CDR3 consists of 13 residues. The CDR3 loop is CASTPLGNTEAFF. CDR3 DNA: TGTGCCAGCACTCCTCTAGGGAACACTGAAGCTTTCTTT.

The chain recombines TRBV11-2 with TRBJ2-7; tentative D call: TRBD1 (7 bases). Germline CDR1 reads SGHAT; CDR2 reads FQNNGV. V dropped 5 bases and J dropped 7 bases, with 24 bases sitting between them. The CDR3 has 16 amino acids. The CDR3 DNA follows: TGTGCCAGCAGCCCCCTCAACTGGGGGGACAGCGCTGAGCAGTACTTC. As protein: CASSPLNWGDSAEQYF.

The rearrangement joins TRBV5-4 to TRBJ2-3, with 9 bases lining up with TRBD2. This CDR3 region has 16 residues. V was clipped by 4 bases and J by 6 bases; unmatched bases: 12. The germline V gene has CDR1 SGHNT and CDR2 YYREEE (reference sequence). The CDR3 region is CASSPDGRGGSDTQYF. The CDR3 DNA follows: TGTGCCAGCAGCCCGGACGGGCGGGGGGGGTCGGATACGCAGTATTTT. The full variable domain, rest sourced from reference TRBV5-4 and TRBJ2-3, is ETGVTQSPTHLIKTRGQQVTLRCSSQSGHNTVSWYQQALGQGPQFIFQYYREEENGRGNFPPRFSGLQFPNYSSELNVNALELDDSALYLCASSPDGRGGSDTQYFGPGTRLTVL.

This chain links TRBV11-2 with TRBJ1-1; 8 nucleotides agree with TRBD1. The germline gives CDR1 SGHAT, CDR2 FQNNGV. Unmatched junction bases numbered 5, after V lost 5 bases and J lost 0 bases. This CDR3 has 15 residues. The DNA of the CDR3 is TGTGCCAGCAGCCTCAGGACAGGGCTGAACACTGAAGCTTTCTTT. Its translation is CASSLRTGLNTEAFF.

This chain links TRBV5-1 with TRBJ1-3, with D hard to call. The germline V gene encodes CDR1 SGHRS and CDR2 YFSETQ. The CDR3 is made up of 16 amino acids. Trimming stripped 4 bases from V and 0 bases from J, with 14 bases between. CDR3 residues: CASSPDEGFSGNTIYF. The CDR3 DNA reads TGCGCCAGCAGCCCTGACGAGGGATTCTCTGGAAACACCATATATTTT.

This chain joins TRBV6-6 and TRBJ2-3; D uncertain. The germline V gene encodes CDR1 MNHNY and CDR2 SVGAGI (reference sequence). Trimming took off 2 bases at V and 4 bases at J, with 7 bases between the two ends. The CDR3 has 13 residues. DNA of the CDR3: TGTGCCAGCAGTTACCGAGCCCCAGATACGCAGTATTTT. Translated, it gives CASSYRAPDTQYF.

The rearrangement uses TRBV7-3 and TRBJ2-3; tentatively, D is TRBD2 (5 bases). This CDR3 has 16 amino acids. V lost 1 base, J lost 3 bases, and 14 bases lay in between. Germline V gene sequence: CDR1 SGHTA, CDR2 FQGTGA. CDR3 amino acids: CASSLKPGKKTDTQYF. DNA of the CDR3: TGTGCCAGCAGCTTAAAACCGGGAAAAAAAACAGATACGCAGTATTTT. Variable domain in full (rest from reference TRBV7-3 and TRBJ2-3): GAGVSQTPSNKVTEKGKYVELRCDPISGHTALYWYRQSLGQGPEFLIYFQGTGAADDSGLPNDRFFAVRPEGSVSTLKIQRTERGDSAVYLCASSLKPGKKTDTQYFGPGTRLTVL.

This clone was recorded once. The chain carries TRBV4-2 and TRBJ2-1; 8 bases align to TRBD2. V lost 4 bases to trimming and J lost 7 bases; unmatched junction nucleotides: 12. Germline CDR1 reads LGHNA; CDR2 reads YNFKEQ. The CDR3 is 16 residues long. The CDR3 nucleotides read TGTGCCAGCAGCCCCATGGCGGGGGGCGCGGGGAATGAGCAGTTCTTC. It specifies CASSPMAGGAGNEQFF.

The chain combines TRBV5-1 with TRBJ2-1; D uncertain. Trimming took 3 bases from V and 3 from J, leaving 7 bases between them. The CDR3 consists of 13 residues. Per germline, CDR1 SGHRS and CDR2 YFSETQ. The CDR3 DNA is TGCGCCAGCAGCTATGACAACTACAATGAGCAGTTCTTC. Its protein product is CASSYDNYNEQFF. Variable domain in full (rest from reference TRBV5-1 and TRBJ2-1): KAGVTQTPRYLIKTRGQQVTLSCSPISGHRSVSWYQQTPGQGLQFLFEYFSETQRNKGNFPGRFSGRQFSNSRSEMNVSTLELGDSALYLCASSYDNYNEQFFGPGTRLTVL.

V is TRBV19 and J is TRBJ1-1, with D possibly being TRBD1 (6 bases). CDR1 and CDR2 (germline): LNHDA, SQIVND (reference sequence). The CDR3 extends over 13 amino acids. V was cut by 7 bases and J by 4 bases, with 13 bases left in between. CDR3 sequence: CASTLTGRTEAFF. CDR3 nucleotides: TGTGCCAGTACCCTAACAGGGCGCACTGAAGCTTTCTTT.

V usage is TRBV5-6 and J usage is TRBJ1-1; 9 bases are a match to TRBD1. CDR1 is SGHDT and CDR2 is YYEEEE in the germline V gene. This CDR3 contains 17 residues. J gave up 3 bases and V 4 bases, and 13 bases lay outside the gene matches. CDR3 DNA sequence: TGTGCCAGCAGCCCCGGGACAGGGTGGGTCGGGTACACTGAAGCTTTCTTT. This codes for CASSPGTGWVGYTEAFF.

The gene calls are TRBV6-1 and TRBJ1-4, with 7 bases identical to TRBD1. The ends lost 6 bases at V and 6 bases at J; junction bases unmatched: 10. This CDR3 has 15 residues. The V gene's germline CDR1 is MNHNS and CDR2 SASEGT. CDR3 bases: TGTGCCAGCAGCAGACAGGGATTTGAAGATGAAAAACTGTTTTTT. It codes for CASSRQGFEDEKLFF.

In this sample, this clone turned up a few times. The CDR3: CASSAQGGIYF. The CDR3 DNA follows: TGCGCCAGCAGCGCACAGGGGGGGATATACTTC. The rearrangement uses TRBV5-1 and TRBJ2-5; possibly TRBD1 for D (8 bases). The CDR3 loop spans 11 amino acids. V lost 4 bases and J 14 bases, leaving 15 bases between the germline ends. CDR1 SGHRS and CDR2 YFSETQ come from the germline V gene.

The rearrangement links TRBV18 to TRBJ2-5, with D unclear. V lost 1 base to trimming and J lost 2 bases, with 2 bases between them. Germline CDR1 KGHSH, CDR2 LQKENI. This CDR3 region has 12 residues. The CDR3 sequence: CASSPLQETQYF. CDR3 nucleotide sequence: TGTGCCAGCTCACCACTACAAGAGACCCAGTACTTC.

V and J are TRBV11-3 and TRBJ2-1; D not certain. The germline CDR1 and CDR2 sequences are SGHNT and YENEEA. The ends were cut back, 5 bases at V and 8 bases at J, with 19 bases in the middle. The CDR3 consists of 15 residues. CDR3 coding DNA: TGTGCCAGCAGCCTACAATTCCATACAGACCATGAGCAGTTCTTC. Translating it yields CASSLQFHTDHEQFF.

The chain is built from TRBV5-1 and TRBJ2-7; 7 bases are a match to TRBD1. CDR3 size: 16 residues. From germline, CDR1 is SGHRS and CDR2 YFSETQ. Trimming removed 1 base from V and 0 bases from J; junction bases left unmatched: 7. The CDR3 reads CASSLTQGVNSYEQYF. The CDR3 DNA reads as TGCGCCAGCAGCTTGACCCAGGGGGTAAACTCCTACGAGCAGTACTTC.

The chain employs TRBV5-4 and TRBJ1-1, with 7 bases aligning to TRBD1. The junction had 8 bases not matched to a gene; V was cut back by 10 bases and J by 2 bases. The germline gives CDR1 SGHNT, CDR2 YYREEE (reference sequence). This CDR3 has 13 residues. This chain's CDR3 is CAFHGTANTEAFF. In DNA, the CDR3 is TGTGCCTTTCACGGGACAGCTAACACTGAAGCTTTCTTT.

The J gene is TRBJ2-3, the V gene TRBV27; D may be TRBD1 (6 bases). Germline V lookup: CDR1 MNHEY, CDR2 SMNVEV (reference sequence). Trimming took off 4 bases at V and 4 bases at J, with 18 bases between the two ends. The CDR3 loop spans 16 amino acids. The DNA for the CDR3 is TGTGCCAGCAGTTCCTACAGGGTACAGGGAGCAGATACGCAGTATTTT. Translated, it gives CASSSYRVQGADTQYF.

J is TRBJ1-1 and V is TRBV10-3; 9 nucleotides agree with TRBD1. Trimming cost V 6 bases and J 6 bases; bases outside gene matches: 8. The CDR3 has 14 residues. Germline V lookup: CDR1 ENHRY, CDR2 SYGVKD. CDR3 residues: CAIRRDRVSPEAFF. The CDR3 coding sequence is TGTGCCATCAGAAGGGACAGGGTCAGCCCTGAAGCTTTCTTT.

This chain uses TRBV15 with TRBJ1-1, with a possible D match to TRBD1 (6 bases). This CDR3 is built from 15 residues. Germline V gene data show CDR1 as LNHNV and CDR2 as YYDKDF (reference sequence). Trimming took off 5 bases at V and 0 bases at J, with 13 bases between the two ends. CDR3 protein: CATSHRTDLNTEAFF. The CDR3 region has the DNA TGTGCCACCAGCCACAGGACAGACCTGAACACTGAAGCTTTCTTT.

The rearrangement uses TRBV5-1 and TRBJ2-3; 10 bases match TRBD1. Germline V gene sequence: CDR1 SGHRS, CDR2 YFSETQ. The CDR3 spans 15 residues. Trimming at V came to 4 bases and at J to 4 bases, leaving 6 bases not matched to a gene. The CDR3 DNA sequence: TGCGCCAGCAGCCCCGGGACAGGGGCCCCAGATACGCAGTATTTT. Its translation: CASSPGTGAPDTQYF.

The CDR3 sequence: CASSLRTSGNQAGELFF. CDR3 nucleotide sequence: TGTGCCAGCAGCTTAAGGACTAGCGGGAATCAAGCCGGGGAGCTGTTTTTT. The chain joins TRBV7-8 to TRBJ2-2; 12 nucleotides match TRBD2. The CDR3 covers 17 residues. Germline-derived CDR1 and CDR2 are SGHVS and FQNEAQ. The ends lost 2 bases at V and 6 bases at J; junction bases unmatched: 7.

The chain links TRBV6-1 to TRBJ2-3; 10 positions match TRBD1. With V trimmed by 4 bases and J by 6 bases, 10 bases remained unmatched. Germline V gene data show CDR1 as MNHNS and CDR2 as SASEGT. This CDR3 has 16 amino acids. CDR3 coding DNA: TGTGCCAGCAGTGCTAGGGGGGACAGGGGATGGGATACGCAGTATTTT. This translates into CASSARGDRGWDTQYF.

The genes are TRBV15 and TRBJ1-2; D unresolved. Germline V gene lookup returns CDR1 LNHNV and CDR2 YYDKDF (reference sequence). The CDR3 runs 13 residues. The V gene lost 9 bases and the J gene lost 1 base, with 12 bases spanning the gap. In nucleotides, the CDR3 is TGTGCCACTGCGCTAACCCATAACTATGGCTACACCTTC. Its protein is CATALTHNYGYTF. The whole variable domain, filled in from reference TRBV15 and TRBJ1-2, reads DAMVIQNPRYQVTQFGKPVTLSCSQTLNHNVMYWYQQKSSQAPKLLFHYYDKDFNNEADTPDNFQSRRPNTSFCFLDIRSPGLGDTAMYLCATALTHNYGYTFGSGTRLTVV.